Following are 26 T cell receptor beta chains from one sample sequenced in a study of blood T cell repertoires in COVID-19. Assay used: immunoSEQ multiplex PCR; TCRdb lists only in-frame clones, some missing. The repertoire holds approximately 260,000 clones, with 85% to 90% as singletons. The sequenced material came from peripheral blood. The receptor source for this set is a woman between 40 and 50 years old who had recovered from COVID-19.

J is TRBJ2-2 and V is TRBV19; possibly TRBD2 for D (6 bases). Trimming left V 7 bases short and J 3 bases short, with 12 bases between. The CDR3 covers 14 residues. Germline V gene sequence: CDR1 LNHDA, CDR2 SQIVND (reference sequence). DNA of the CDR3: TGTGCCAGTACCTCGGGGGATCACACCGGGGAGCTGTTTTTT. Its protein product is CASTSGDHTGELFF. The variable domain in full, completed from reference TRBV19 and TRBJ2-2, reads DGGITQSPKYLFRKEGQNVTLSCEQNLNHDAMYWYRQDPGQGLRLIYYSQIVNDFQKGDIAEGYSVSREKKESFPLTVTSAQKNPTAFYLCASTSGDHTGELFFGEGSRLTVL.

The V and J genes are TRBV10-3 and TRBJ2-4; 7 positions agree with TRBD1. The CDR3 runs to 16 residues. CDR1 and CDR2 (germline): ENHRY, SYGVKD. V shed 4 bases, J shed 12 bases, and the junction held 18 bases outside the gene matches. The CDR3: CAISADRALGWMGQYF. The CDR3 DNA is TGTGCCATCAGTGCTGACAGGGCCCTTGGTTGGATGGGTCAGTACTTC.

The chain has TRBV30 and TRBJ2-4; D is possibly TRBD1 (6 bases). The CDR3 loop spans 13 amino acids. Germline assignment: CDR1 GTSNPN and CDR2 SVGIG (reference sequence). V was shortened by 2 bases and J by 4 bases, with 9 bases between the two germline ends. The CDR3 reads CAWSTGQKNIQYF. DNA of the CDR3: TGTGCCTGGAGTACTGGACAGAAAAACATTCAGTACTTC.

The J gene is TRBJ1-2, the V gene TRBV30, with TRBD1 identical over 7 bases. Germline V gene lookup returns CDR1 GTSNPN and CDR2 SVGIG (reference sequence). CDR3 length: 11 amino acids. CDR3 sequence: CAYRGVNGYTF. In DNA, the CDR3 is TGTGCGTACAGGGGAGTGAACGGCTACACCTTC. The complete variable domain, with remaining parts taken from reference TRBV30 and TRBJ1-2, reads SQTIHQWPATLVQPVGSPLSLECTVEGTSNPNLYWYRQAAGRGLQLLFYSVGIGQISSEVPQNLSASRPQDRQFILSSKKLLLSDSGFYLCAYRGVNGYTFGSGTRLTVV.

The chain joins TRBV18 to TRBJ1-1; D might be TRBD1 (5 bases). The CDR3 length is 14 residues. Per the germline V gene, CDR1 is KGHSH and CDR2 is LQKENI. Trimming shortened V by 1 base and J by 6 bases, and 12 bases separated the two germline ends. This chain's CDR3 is CASSPLRPGPEAFF. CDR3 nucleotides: TGTGCCAGCTCACCACTACGGCCAGGGCCTGAAGCTTTCTTT.

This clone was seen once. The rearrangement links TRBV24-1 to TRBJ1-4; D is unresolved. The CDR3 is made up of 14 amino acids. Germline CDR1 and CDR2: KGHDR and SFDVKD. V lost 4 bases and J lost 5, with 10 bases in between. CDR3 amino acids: CATSEAGANEKLFF. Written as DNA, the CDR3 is TGTGCCACCAGTGAGGCAGGCGCAAATGAAAAACTGTTTTTT.

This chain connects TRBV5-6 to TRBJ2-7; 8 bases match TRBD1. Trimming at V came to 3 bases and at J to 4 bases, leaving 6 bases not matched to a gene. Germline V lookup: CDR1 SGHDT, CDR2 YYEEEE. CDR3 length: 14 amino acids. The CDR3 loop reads CASSYYDRGYEQYV. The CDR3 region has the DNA TGTGCCAGCAGCTATTACGACAGGGGATACGAGCAGTACGTC.

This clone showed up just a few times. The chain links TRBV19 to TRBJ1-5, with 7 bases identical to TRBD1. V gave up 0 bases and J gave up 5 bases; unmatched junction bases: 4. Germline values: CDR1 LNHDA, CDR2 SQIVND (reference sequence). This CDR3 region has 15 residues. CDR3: CASSIEQGSHQPQHF. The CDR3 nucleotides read TGTGCCAGTAGTATAGAACAGGGGTCTCATCAGCCCCAGCATTTT.

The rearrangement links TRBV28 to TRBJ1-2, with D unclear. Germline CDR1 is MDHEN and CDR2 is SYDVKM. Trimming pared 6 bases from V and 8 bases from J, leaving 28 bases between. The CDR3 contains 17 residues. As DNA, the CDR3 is TGTGCCAGCAGCCTCTTAATCATCAAGGAGAGGGCTCAAGGCTACACCTTC. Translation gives CASSLLIIKERAQGYTF.

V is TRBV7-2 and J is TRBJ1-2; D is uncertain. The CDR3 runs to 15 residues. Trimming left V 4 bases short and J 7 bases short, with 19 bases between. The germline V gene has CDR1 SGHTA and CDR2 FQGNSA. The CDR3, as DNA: TGTGCCAGCAGCTCCTCCCGTGAGAAGGGAGGTGGCTACACCTTC. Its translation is CASSSSREKGGGYTF.

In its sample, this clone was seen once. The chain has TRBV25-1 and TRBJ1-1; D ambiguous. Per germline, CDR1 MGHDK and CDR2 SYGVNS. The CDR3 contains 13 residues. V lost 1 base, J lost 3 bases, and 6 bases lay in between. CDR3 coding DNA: TGTGCCAGCAGTGAATTGAGGGACACTGAAGCTTTCTTT. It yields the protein CASSELRDTEAFF.

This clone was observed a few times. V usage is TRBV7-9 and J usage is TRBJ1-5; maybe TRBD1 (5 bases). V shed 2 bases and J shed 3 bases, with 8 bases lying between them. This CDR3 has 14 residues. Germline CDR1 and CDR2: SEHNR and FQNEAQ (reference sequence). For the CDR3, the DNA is TGTGCCAGCAGCTTATCAGGGTTCAATCAGCCCCAGCATTTT. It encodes CASSLSGFNQPQHF.

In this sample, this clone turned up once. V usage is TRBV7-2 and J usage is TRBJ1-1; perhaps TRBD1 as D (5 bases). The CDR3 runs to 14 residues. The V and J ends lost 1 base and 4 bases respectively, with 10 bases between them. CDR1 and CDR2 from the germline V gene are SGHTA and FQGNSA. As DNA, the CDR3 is TGTGCCAGCAGCTTAGGGGGCTATAGCACTGAAGCTTTCTTT. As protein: CASSLGGYSTEAFF.

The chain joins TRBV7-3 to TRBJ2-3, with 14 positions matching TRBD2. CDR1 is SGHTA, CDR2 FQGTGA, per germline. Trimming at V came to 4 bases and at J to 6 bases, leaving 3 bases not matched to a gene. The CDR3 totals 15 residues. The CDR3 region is CASSSTSGGADTQYF. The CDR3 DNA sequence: TGTGCCAGCAGCTCGACTAGCGGGGGGGCGGATACGCAGTATTTT.

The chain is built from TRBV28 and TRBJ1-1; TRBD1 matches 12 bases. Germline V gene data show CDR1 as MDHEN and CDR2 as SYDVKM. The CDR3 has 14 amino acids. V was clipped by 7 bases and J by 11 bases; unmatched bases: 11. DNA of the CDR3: TGTGCCAGCACCCCTGGATGGGACAGGGGGCAGGCTTTCTTT. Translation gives CASTPGWDRGQAFF.

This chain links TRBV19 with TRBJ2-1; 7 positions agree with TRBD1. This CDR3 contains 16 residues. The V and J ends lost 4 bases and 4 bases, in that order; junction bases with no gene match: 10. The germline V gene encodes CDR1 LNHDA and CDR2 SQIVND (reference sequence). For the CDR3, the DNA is TGTGCCAGTAGTAGCCCCTTCGGGACAGCGTACAATGAGCAGTTCTTC. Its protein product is CASSSPFGTAYNEQFF.

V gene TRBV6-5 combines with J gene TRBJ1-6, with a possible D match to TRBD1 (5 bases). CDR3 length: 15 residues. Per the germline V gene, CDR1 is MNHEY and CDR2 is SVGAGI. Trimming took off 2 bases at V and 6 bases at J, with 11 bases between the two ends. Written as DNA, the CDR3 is TGTGCCAGCAGTTACGGGGGGAGTGGTAATTCACCCCTCCACTTT. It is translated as CASSYGGSGNSPLHF.

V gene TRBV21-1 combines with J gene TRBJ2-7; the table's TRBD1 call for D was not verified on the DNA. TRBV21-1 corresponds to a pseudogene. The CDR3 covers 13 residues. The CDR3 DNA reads TGTGCCAGCAGCACTACAGGCTCCTACGAGCAGTACGTC. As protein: CASSTTGSYEQYV.

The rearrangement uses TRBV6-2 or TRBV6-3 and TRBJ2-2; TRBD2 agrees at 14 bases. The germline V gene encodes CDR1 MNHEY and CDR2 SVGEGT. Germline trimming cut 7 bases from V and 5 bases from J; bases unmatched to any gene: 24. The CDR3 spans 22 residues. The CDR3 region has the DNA TGTGCCAGCACCCCATCAAGAGGGACGCTGGGACTAGCGGGAGTCTCTACCGGGGAGCTGTTTTTT. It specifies CASTPSRGTLGLAGVSTGELFF.

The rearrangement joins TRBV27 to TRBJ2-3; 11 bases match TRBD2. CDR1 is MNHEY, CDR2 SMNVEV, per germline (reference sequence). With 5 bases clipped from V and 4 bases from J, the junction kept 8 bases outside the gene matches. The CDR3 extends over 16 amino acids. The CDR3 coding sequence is TGTGCCAGCAGTCCCGCACTAGCGGGGGTATCAGATACGCAGTATTTT. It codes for CASSPALAGVSDTQYF.

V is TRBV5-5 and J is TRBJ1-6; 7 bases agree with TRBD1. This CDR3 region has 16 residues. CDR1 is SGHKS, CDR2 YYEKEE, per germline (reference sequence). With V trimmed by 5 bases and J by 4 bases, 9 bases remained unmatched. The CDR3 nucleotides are TGTGCCAGCAGTCTTACCGCGGGACAGTATAATTCACCCCTCCACTTT. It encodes CASSLTAGQYNSPLHF. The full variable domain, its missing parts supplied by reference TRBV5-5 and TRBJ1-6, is DAGVTQSPTHLIKTRGQQVTLRCSPISGHKSVSWYQQVLGQGPQFIFQYYEKEERGRGNFPDRFSARQFPNYSSELNVNALLLGDSALYLCASSLTAGQYNSPLHFGNGTRLTVT.

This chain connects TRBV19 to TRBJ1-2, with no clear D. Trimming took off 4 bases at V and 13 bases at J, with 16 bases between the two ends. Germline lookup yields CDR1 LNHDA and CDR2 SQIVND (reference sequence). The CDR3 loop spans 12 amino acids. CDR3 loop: CASSKVPPIATF. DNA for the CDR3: TGTGCCAGTAGTAAAGTTCCTCCTATAGCCACCTTC.

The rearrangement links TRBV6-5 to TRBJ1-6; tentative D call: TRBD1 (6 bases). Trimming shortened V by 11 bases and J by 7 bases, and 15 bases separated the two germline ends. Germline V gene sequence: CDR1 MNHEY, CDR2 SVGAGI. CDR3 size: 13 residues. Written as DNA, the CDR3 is TGTGCCGGGTCCAGGGGTCCAAATTCACCCCTCCACTTT. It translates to CAGSRGPNSPLHF.

The chain's CDR3 is CASSHPNGETQYF. The CDR3 nucleotides read TGTGCCAGCAGCCACCCAAACGGGGAGACCCAGTACTTC. The V and J genes are TRBV3-1 (or the pseudogene TRBV3-2) and TRBJ2-5, with D uncertain. Germline V CDR1 and CDR2: LGHDT, YNNKEL (reference sequence). V was cut by 3 bases and J by 5 bases, with 10 bases left in between. This CDR3 comprises 13 residues.

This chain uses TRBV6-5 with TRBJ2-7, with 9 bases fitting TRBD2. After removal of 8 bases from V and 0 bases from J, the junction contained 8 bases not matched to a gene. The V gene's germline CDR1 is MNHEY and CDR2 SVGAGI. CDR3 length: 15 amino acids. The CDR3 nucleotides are TGTGCCAGCGATGTGGCGGGAGGGAGCTCCTACGAGCAGTACGTC. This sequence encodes CASDVAGGSSYEQYV.

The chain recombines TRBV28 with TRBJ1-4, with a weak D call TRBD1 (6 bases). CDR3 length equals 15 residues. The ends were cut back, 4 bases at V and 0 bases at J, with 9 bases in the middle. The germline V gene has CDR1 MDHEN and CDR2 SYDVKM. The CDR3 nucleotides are TGTGCCAGCAGTTCCGGGACATCAACTAATGAAAAACTGTTTTTT. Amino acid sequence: CASSSGTSTNEKLFF. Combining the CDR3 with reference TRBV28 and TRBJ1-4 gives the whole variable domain DVKVTQSSRYLVKRTGEKVFLECVQDMDHENMFWYRQDPGLGLRLIYFSYDVKMKEKGDIPEGYSVSREKKERFSLILESASTNQTSMYLCASSSGTSTNEKLFFGSGTQLSVL.